This record concerns one T cell receptor beta chain sequence. Its antigen is currently unknown. This CDR3 region has 16 residues. The trim removed 0 bases at V and 1 base at J, leaving 3 bases unmatched. Germline lookup yields CDR1 SGHRS and CDR2 YFSETQ. Clones were sequenced by immunoSEQ multiplex PCR, and TCRdb holds only the in-frame ones, with some missing. The sample has roughly 130,000 clones, roughly 88% seen once. The data belong to a study of T cell responses to AZD1222 COVID-19 vaccine. Study-level points and caveats: The donor group comprised mostly white British people and more females; the analysis possibly underestimated clonal diversity. Nearly half of spike-specific TCRs reportedly target variant regions that are unmutated in the B.1.351 and B.1.1.7 variants.

The genes are TRBV5-1 and TRBJ2-2; 7 nucleotides agree with TRBD2. The origin of this receptor is an adult in good health. This specimen was peripheral blood, taken on day 0 of AZD1222 vaccination. The CDR3 is CASSLGPSGNTGELFF. Written as DNA, the CDR3 is TGCGCCAGCAGCTTGGGTCCTAGCGGGAACACCGGGGAGCTGTTTTTT.